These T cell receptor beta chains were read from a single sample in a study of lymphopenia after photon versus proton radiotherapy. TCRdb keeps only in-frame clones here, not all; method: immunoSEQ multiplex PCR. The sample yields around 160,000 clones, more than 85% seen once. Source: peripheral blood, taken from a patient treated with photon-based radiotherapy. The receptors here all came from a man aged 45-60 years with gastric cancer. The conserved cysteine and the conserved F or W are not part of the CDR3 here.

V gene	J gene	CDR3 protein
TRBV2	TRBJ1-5	ASSGQGDQPQH
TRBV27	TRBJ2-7	ASSFNEQY
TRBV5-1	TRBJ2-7	ASSDAPRDSSYEQY
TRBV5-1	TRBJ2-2	ASNLKGQTTGELF
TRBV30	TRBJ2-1	AWSGGSTLYNEQF
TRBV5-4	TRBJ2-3	ASSLNRGRTDTQY
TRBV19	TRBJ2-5	ASSIGRGTAGGETQY
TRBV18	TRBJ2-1	ASSSNWGIDNEQF
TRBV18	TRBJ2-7	ASSPTGQGNEQY
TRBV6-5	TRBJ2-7	ASSQMAGANEQY
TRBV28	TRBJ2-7	ASSLLGATYEQY
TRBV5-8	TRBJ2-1	ASWADGLSSYNEQF
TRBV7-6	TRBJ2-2	ASSFLAATNTGELF